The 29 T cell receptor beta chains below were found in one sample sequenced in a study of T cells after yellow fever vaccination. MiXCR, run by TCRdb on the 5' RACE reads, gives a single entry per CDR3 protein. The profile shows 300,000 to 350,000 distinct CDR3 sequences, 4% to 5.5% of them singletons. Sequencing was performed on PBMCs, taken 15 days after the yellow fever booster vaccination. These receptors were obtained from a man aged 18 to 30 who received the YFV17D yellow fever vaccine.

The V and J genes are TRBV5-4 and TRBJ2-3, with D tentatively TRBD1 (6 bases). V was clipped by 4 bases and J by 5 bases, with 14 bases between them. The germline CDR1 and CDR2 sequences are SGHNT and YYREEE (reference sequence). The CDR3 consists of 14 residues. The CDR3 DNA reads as TGTGCCAGCAGCCAAACCAAAGGGGGAGATACGCAGTATTTT. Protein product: CASSQTKGGDTQYF.

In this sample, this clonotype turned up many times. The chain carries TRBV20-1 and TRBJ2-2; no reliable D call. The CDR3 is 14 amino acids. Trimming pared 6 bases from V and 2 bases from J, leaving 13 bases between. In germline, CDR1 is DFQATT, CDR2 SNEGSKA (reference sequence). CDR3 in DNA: TGCAGTGCCGCCGGTACAACTAACACCGGGGAGCTGTTTTTT. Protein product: CSAAGTTNTGELFF.

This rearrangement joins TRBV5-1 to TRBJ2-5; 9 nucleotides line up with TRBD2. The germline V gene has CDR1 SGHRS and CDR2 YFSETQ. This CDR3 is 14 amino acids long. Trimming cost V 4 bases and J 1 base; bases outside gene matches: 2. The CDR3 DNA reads TGCGCCAGCAGCCGCGGGGGGGCCCAAGAGACCCAGTACTTC. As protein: CASSRGGAQETQYF.

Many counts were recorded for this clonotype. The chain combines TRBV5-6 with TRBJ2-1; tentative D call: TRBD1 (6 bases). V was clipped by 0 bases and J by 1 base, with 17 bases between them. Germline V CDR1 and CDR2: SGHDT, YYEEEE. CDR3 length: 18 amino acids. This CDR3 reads CASSLGGPHDFSYNEQFF. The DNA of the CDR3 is TGTGCCAGCAGCTTGGGGGGGCCGCACGATTTTTCCTACAATGAGCAGTTCTTC.

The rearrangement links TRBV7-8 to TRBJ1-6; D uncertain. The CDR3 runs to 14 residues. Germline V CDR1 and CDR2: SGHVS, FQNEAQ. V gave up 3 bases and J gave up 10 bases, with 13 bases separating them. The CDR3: CASSFSGLESPLHF. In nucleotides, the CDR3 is TGTGCCAGCAGCTTTTCCGGGTTAGAATCACCCCTCCACTTT.

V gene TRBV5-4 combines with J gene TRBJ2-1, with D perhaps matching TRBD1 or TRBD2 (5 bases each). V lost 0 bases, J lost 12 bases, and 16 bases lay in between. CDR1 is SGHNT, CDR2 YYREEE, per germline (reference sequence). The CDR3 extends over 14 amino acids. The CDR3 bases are TGTGCCAGCAGCTTGGAGTACGGGGCCCTGGGGCAGTTCTTC. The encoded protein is CASSLEYGALGQFF.

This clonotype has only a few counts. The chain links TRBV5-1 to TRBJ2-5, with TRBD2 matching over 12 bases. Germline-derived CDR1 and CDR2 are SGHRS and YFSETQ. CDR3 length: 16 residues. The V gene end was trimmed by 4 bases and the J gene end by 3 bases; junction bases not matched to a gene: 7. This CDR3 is CASSLTLAGGKETQYF. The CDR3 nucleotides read TGCGCCAGCAGCCTCACCCTAGCGGGGGGGAAAGAGACCCAGTACTTC.

The CDR3 region has the DNA TGTGCCAGCTCATCTCGCCGGGACAGGGCTCAAGAGACCCAGTACTTC. Translated: CASSSRRDRAQETQYF. V and J are TRBV18 and TRBJ2-5; TRBD1 matches at 9 bases. Trimming removed 5 bases from V and 2 bases from J; junction bases left unmatched: 9. The CDR3 length is 16 residues. In germline, CDR1 is KGHSH, CDR2 LQKENI.

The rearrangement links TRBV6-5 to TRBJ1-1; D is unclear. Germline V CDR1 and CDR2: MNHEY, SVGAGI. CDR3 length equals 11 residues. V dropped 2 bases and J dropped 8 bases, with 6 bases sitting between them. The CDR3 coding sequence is TGTGCCAGCAGTTACCTGTCAGAAGCTTTCTTT. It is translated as CASSYLSEAFF.

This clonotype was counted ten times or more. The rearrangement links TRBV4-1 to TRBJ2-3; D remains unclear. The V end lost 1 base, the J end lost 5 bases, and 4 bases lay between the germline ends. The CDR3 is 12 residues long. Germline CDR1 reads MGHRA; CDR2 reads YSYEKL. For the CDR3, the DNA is TGCGCCAGCAGCCAAGCGGGAGATACGCAGTATTTT. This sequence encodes CASSQAGDTQYF.

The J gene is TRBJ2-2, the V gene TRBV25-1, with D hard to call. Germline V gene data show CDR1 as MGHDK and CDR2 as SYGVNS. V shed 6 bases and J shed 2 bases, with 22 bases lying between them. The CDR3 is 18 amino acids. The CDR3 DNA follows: TGTGCCAGCAGCGTATCGAGAAAAGTGGGCCAAAACACCGGGGAGCTGTTTTTT. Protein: CASSVSRKVGQNTGELFF.

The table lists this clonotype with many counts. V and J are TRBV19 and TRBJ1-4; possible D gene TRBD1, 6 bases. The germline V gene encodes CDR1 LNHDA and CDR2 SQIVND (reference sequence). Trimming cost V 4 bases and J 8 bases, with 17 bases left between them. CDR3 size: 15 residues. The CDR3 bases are TGTGCCAGTAGTACTAGGACAGTGAGTCGCGAAAAACTGTTTTTT. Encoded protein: CASSTRTVSREKLFF.

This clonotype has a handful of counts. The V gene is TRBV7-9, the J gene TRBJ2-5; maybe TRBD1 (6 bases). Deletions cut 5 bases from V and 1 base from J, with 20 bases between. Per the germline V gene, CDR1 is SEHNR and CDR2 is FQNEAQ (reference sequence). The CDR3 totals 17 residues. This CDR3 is CASSRRDTGVAQETQYF. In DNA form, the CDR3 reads TGTGCCAGCAGCCGCCGGGACACCGGCGTAGCCCAAGAGACCCAGTACTTC.

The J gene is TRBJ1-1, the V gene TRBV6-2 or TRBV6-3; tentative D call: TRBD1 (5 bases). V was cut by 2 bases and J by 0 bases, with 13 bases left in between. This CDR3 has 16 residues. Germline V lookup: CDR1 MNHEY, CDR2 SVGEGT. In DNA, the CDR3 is TGTGCCAGCAGTTACCCAAGACCAGGGATGAACACTGAAGCTTTCTTT. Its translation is CASSYPRPGMNTEAFF.

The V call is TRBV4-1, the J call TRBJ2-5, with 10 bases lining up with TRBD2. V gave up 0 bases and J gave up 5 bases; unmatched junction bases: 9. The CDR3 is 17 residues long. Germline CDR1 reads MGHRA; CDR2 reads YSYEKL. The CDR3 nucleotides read TGCGCCAGCAGCCAAGAGCGGATAGCGGGGGGCCGGGAGACCCAGTACTTC. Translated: CASSQERIAGGRETQYF.

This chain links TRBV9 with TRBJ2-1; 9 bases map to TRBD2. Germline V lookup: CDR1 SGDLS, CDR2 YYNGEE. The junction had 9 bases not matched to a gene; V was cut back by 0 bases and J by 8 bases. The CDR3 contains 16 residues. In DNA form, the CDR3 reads TGTGCCAGCAGCGTAGTCGGCGGGGGGGTCTGGGATGAGCAGTTCTTC. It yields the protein CASSVVGGGVWDEQFF.

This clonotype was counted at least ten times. The CDR3 bases are TGCGCCAGCAGCTTGGTCTCGGGGGGCAATCAGCCCCAGCATTTT. Protein sequence: CASSLVSGGNQPQHF. This chain uses TRBV5-1 with TRBJ1-5; maybe TRBD1 (5 bases). The CDR3 runs 15 residues. With 0 bases removed from V and 2 bases from J, the gap between germline ends came to 9 bases. The germline gives CDR1 SGHRS, CDR2 YFSETQ.

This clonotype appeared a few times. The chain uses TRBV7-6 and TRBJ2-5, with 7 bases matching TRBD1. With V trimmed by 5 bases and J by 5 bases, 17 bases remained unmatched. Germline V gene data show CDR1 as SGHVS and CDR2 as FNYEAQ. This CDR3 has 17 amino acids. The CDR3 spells CASSDHHDRVDGETQYF. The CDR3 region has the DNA TGTGCCAGCAGCGACCACCACGACAGGGTGGATGGGGAGACCCAGTACTTC.

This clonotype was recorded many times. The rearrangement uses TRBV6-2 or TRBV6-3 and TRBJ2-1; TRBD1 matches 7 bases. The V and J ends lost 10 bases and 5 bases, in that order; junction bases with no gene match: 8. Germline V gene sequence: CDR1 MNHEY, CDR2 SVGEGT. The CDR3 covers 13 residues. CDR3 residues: CAKNRDSHNEQFF. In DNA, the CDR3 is TGTGCCAAGAATAGGGACAGCCACAATGAGCAGTTCTTC.

The CDR3 spells CSASGTSGVHTDTQYF. The CDR3 DNA is TGCAGTGCCTCCGGGACTAGCGGAGTCCACACAGATACGCAGTATTTT. J is TRBJ2-3 and V is TRBV20-1; 11 bases align to TRBD2. CDR3 length equals 16 residues. Trimming removed 6 bases from V and 2 bases from J; junction bases left unmatched: 10. Germline V lookup: CDR1 DFQATT, CDR2 SNEGSKA (reference sequence).

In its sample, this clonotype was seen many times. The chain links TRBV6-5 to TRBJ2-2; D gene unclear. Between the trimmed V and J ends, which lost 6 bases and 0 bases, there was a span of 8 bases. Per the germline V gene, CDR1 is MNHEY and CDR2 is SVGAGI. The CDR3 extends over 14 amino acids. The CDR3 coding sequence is TGTGCCAGCAGCCGCAGGCCGAACACCGGGGAGCTGTTTTTT. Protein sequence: CASSRRPNTGELFF.

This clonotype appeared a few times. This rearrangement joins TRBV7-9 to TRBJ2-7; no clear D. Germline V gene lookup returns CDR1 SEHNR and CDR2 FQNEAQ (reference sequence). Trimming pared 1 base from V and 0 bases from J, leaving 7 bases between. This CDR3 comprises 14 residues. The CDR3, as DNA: TGTGCCAGCAGCTTAGGGCAGAGCTCCTACGAGCAGTACGTC. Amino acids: CASSLGQSSYEQYV.

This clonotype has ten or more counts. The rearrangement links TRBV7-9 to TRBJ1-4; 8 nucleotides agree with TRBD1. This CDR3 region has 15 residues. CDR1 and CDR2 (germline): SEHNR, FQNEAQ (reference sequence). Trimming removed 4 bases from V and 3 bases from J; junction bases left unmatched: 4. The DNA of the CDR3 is TGTGCCAGCAGCTCAGCCAGGGGGCCTAATGAAAAACTGTTTTTT. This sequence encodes CASSSARGPNEKLFF.

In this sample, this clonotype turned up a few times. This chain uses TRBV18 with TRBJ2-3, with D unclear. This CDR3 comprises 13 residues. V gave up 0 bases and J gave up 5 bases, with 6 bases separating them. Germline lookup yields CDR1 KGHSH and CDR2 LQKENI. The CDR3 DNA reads TGTGCCAGCTCACCACCGGAGTTAGATACGCAGTATTTT. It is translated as CASSPPELDTQYF.

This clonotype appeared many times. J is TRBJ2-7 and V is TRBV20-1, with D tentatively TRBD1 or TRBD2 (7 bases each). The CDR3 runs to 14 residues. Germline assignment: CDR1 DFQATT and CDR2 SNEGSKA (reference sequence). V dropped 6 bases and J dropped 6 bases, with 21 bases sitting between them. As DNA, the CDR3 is TGCAGTGCCAAGCTGACAGGGAGGGGCGGCGAGCAGTACTTC. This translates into CSAKLTGRGGEQYF.

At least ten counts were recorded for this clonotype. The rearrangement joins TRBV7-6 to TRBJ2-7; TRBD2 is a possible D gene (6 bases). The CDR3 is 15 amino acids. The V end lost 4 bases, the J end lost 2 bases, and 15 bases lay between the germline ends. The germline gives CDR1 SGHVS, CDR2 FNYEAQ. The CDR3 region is CASSSGQGGTYEQYF. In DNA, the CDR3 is TGTGCCAGCAGCTCAGGGCAGGGCGGGACCTACGAGCAGTACTTC.

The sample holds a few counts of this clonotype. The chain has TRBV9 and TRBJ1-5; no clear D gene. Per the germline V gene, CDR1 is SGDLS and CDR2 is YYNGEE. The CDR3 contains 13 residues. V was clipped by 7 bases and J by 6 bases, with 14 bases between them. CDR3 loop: CASLGSGTQPQHF. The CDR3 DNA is TGTGCCAGCTTGGGGTCGGGCACTCAGCCCCAGCATTTT.

The CDR3 protein is CAWSWTGADETQYF. CDR3 sequence (DNA): TGTGCCTGGAGTTGGACAGGGGCTGACGAGACCCAGTACTTC. V and J are TRBV30 and TRBJ2-5, with 9 bases that match TRBD1. The J segment lost 5 bases and the V segment lost 2 bases, leaving 6 bases of the junction unmatched. This CDR3 contains 14 residues. CDR1 and CDR2 from the germline V gene are GTSNPN and SVGIG (reference sequence).

In DNA, the CDR3 is TGTGCCAGCAGCTGGGACAGGGGAATGTGGGGCTACACCTTC. This encodes CASSWDRGMWGYTF. V and J are TRBV7-9 and TRBJ1-2; TRBD1 matches at 10 bases. This CDR3 spans 14 amino acids. The germline V gene has CDR1 SEHNR and CDR2 FQNEAQ (reference sequence). Trimming at V came to 4 bases and at J to 8 bases, leaving 7 bases not matched to a gene.